This TCR beta chain was captured in a study of cytomegalovirus exposure and HLA in healthy donors. Vbeta (60) and Jbeta (13) primers were used in the PCR. Using immunoSEQ multiplex PCR, the repertoire was profiled, and TCRdb retains in-frame clones only, with some absent. Of around 180,000 clones in the sample, 85% were seen once. A word on this clone: Antigen specificity is unknown.

Points from the study as a whole: TCR beta V- and J-gene trimming, according to a later analysis, was linked to a missense DCLRE1C variant.

This CDR3 is 15 amino acids long. Germline V gene sequence: CDR1 MGHDK, CDR2 SYGVNS. Losses at the gene ends were 10 bases for V and 3 bases for J; bases not matched to a gene: 9. The sequence derives from a boy aged 2-15 years in good health and CMV-seronegative. The chain is built from TRBV25-1 and TRBJ1-1, with 12 bases lining up with TRBD1. Sample: PBMCs. The CDR3 nucleotides read TGTGCCACGCTCGGGACAGGGGGCTATGACACTGAAGCTTTCTTT. Protein product: CATLGTGGYDTEAFF.